This is a list of T cell receptor beta chains from one sample in a study of PD-L1 blockade in urothelial cancer. Sequencing used immunoSEQ multiplex PCR; TCRdb keeps in-frame clones, though not all of them. The repertoire holds 27,000 or so clones, with roughly 86% as singletons. Specimen: PBMCs, collected around atezolizumab (anti-PD-L1) treatment. These receptors were taken from a man aged 45-60 years with urothelial cancer. CDR3s include the opening cysteine and the closing phenylalanine or tryptophan.

TRBV10-3	TRBJ2-7	14	CAISGTGTSYEQYF
TRBV29-1	TRBJ2-5	13	CSATGGLGETQYF
TRBV5-4	TRBJ2-7	15	CASSLGSGPSYEQYF
TRBV29-1	TRBJ2-2	13	CSVETGYTGELFF
TRBV19	TRBJ2-1	14	CASSEGLAGTEQFF
TRBV27	TRBJ1-5	17	CASSSDLRTGRTQPQHF
TRBV4-3	TRBJ2-7	17	CASSQDGSGTGTYEQYF
TRBV11-2	TRBJ2-3	17	CASSLDGTGGFTDTQYF
TRBV28	TRBJ1-5	12	CASSVVSQPQHF
TRBV21-1	TRBJ2-7	16	CASSPNGDLDFYEQYF
TRBV2	TRBJ1-2	16	CASRRGAGTENYGYTF
TRBV7-9	TRBJ2-7	17	CASSYPGLAGDSYEQYF
TRBV7-6	TRBJ1-2	13	CASSPGLSLGYTF
TRBV30	TRBJ1-3	13	CAWTRVSGNTIYF
TRBV5-1	TRBJ2-5	16	CASSGTGRSVGETQYF
TRBV27	TRBJ1-5	15	CASSFGQGSNQPQHF